These 2 T cell receptor beta chains were all obtained from the same sample, sequenced in a study of T cell responses to AZD1222 COVID-19 vaccine. TCRdb's copy holds only in-frame clones and misses some; the assay was immunoSEQ multiplex PCR. The sample comprises 180,000 or so clones, approximately 90% of which are singletons, and around 1.3% rests with the top ten. Sequencing was performed on peripheral blood, taken 28 days after the second AZD1222 dose. The receptors here all came from an adult who received the AZD1222 COVID-19 vaccine.

The rearrangement joins TRBV5-4 to TRBJ2-1; tentatively, D is TRBD1 (5 bases). From germline, CDR1 is SGHNT and CDR2 YYREEE (reference sequence). The V end was cut by 2 bases, the J end by 6 bases, with 15 bases between. The CDR3 spans 15 residues. The CDR3 here is CASSFQGVQSNEQFF. As DNA, the CDR3 is TGTGCCAGCAGCTTTCAAGGGGTCCAAAGCAATGAGCAGTTCTTC.

The gene calls are TRBV3-1 (or the pseudogene TRBV3-2) and TRBJ1-1; D is ambiguous. V lost 8 bases to trimming and J lost 3 bases, with 10 bases between them. The CDR3 sequence is 12 residues long. The V gene's germline CDR1 is LGHDT and CDR2 YNNKEL (reference sequence). Here the CDR3 DNA reads TGTGCCAGCGGGGTGGGAGACACTGAAGCTTTCTTT. This sequence encodes CASGVGDTEAFF.